This T cell receptor beta chain is from a study of shared clonotypes between healthy human individuals. Here immunoSEQ multiplex PCR was the method, and the copy in TCRdb shows in-frame clones only, minus some. The sample has millions of clones; 95% are singletons. Worth noting for this clone: Other DNA sequences in the sample encode the same CDR3.

The CDR3 covers 16 residues. Germline V gene lookup returns CDR1 SQVTM and CDR2 ANQGSEA. V gave up 0 bases and J gave up 2 bases; unmatched junction bases: 3. The sequencing sample was made of naive CD4+ T cells sorted from blood. Subset here: CD45RA+ positively selected. This chain joins TRBV29-1 and TRBJ2-3, with 12 bases matching TRBD2. The receptor's source is a man aged 18 to 29 in good health. In nucleotides, the CDR3 is TGCAGCGTTGAAGACCTAGCGGGAGGGCCCACAGATACGCAGTATTTT. It yields the protein CSVEDLAGGPTDTQYF.